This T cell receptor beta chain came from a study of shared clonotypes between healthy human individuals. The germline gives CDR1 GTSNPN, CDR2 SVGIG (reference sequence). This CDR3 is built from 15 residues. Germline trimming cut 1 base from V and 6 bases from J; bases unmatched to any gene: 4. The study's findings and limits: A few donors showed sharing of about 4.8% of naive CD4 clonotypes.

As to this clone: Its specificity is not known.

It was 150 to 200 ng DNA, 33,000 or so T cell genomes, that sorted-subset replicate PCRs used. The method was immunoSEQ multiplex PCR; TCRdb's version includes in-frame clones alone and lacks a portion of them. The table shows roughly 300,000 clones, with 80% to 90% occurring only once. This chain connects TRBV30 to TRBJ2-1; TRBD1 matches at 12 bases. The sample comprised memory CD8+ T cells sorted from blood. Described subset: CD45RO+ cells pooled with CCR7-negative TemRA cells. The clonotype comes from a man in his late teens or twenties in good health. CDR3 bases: TGTGCCTGGAGTGGGGACAGGGGGCATCGCAATGAGCAGTTCTTC. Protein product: CAWSGDRGHRNEQFF.